Listed below are T cell receptor beta chains from one sample, sequenced in a study of human T cells and chemical hapten exposure. Each CDR3 protein is one row after TCRdb ran MiXCR on the RACE reads. Here the sample spans about 180,000 distinct CDR3 sequences, more than 25% being singletons. Sequencing used whole blood, obtained in connection with sensitization to the hapten diphenylcyclopropenone (DPC). The receptors were sampled from a woman aged 25 to 39 with alopecia areata. Some clones in this sample may be carry-over from other donors' samples. Each CDR3 is given with its conserved first and last residue. D genes are given only for firm matches. Size is stated for part of the rows, as once, few or many counts, or as a class when the clone is expanded.

CDR3 DNA,CDR3 protein,J gene,CDR3 length,D gene,clone size,V gene
TGTGCCAGCGGGACGGATTCCTACGAGCAGTACTTC,CASGTDSYEQYF,TRBJ2-7,12,NA,NA,TRBV28
TGTGCCAGCACCTTAAGACTTACTAACTATGGCTACACCTTC,CASTLRLTNYGYTF,TRBJ1-2,14,NA,few,TRBV28
TGTGCCAGCAGCCAGTATACGGGGGAGCAGTACTTC,CASSQYTGEQYF,TRBJ2-7,12,NA,many,TRBV3-1
TGTGCCAGCGAGGGACGGCAGGCGAAGGCCCAGTACTTC,CASEGRQAKAQYF,TRBJ2-5,13,NA,NA,TRBV7-2
TGTGCCAGCACCAACGGACAGGGGACCGAGCAGTACTTC,CASTNGQGTEQYF,TRBJ2-7,13,TRBD1,NA,TRBV6-5
TGCGCCAGCAGCCAAGATTGGGGACAAAACCAAGAGACCCAGTACTTC,CASSQDWGQNQETQYF,TRBJ2-5,16,NA,few,TRBV4-3
TGCGCCAGCAGCTCCCCCAAGGAGACCCAGTACTTC,CASSSPKETQYF,TRBJ2-5,12,NA,many,TRBV5-1
TGCGCCAGCAGCGGACGGGCGGGCGAAGATACGCAGTATTTT,CASSGRAGEDTQYF,TRBJ2-3,14,NA,few,TRBV5-1
TGCAGCGTCCCAGAGGGGAGTAACACCGGGGAGCTGTTTTTT,CSVPEGSNTGELFF,TRBJ2-2,14,NA,few,TRBV29-1
TGTGCCAGCAGCTTAGCTATACCGAGGGATGTTCTTAGGGAGCAGTACTTC,CASSLAIPRDVLREQYF,TRBJ2-7,17,NA,few,TRBV7-2
TGTGCCAGTAGTCTTGGGACTCCGAGAAGGACTGAAGCTTTCTTT,CASSLGTPRRTEAFF,TRBJ1-1,15,NA,NA,TRBV19
TGTGCCAGCAGTGCCAGAACAGGGCTCACTGAAGCTTTCTTT,CASSARTGLTEAFF,TRBJ1-1,14,NA,few,TRBV2